This TCR beta chain was captured in a study of vaccination effects on CD4 cells after COVID-19. Study outcomes and limitations: After vaccination, at late timepoints, clones induced by infection and by vaccine contracted markedly.

The CDR3 contains 15 residues. Unmatched junction bases numbered 6, after V lost 1 base and J lost 5 bases. From germline, CDR1 is SGHTA and CDR2 FQGNSA. Method: immunoSEQ multiplex PCR; TCRdb's copy keeps in-frame clones and lacks some. Altogether approximately 26,000 clones are present, over 75% being singletons, with the ten largest covering 5.5% to 8%. Pools of viral peptides were used by the ViraFEST assay to expand antigen-specific CD4+ T cells ahead of sequencing. Once cultured for roughly ten days, the cells underwent separation to obtain CD4+ T cells. Two doses of either BNT162b2 or mRNA-1273 were given to each participant. Absence of prior SARS-CoV-2 infection characterized the vaccine recipients, who showed negative nucleocapsid antibodies. Comments on this clone: The antigen remains unidentified.

The chain couples TRBV7-2 to TRBJ2-5, with TRBD2 identical over 8 bases. The receptor was derived from a human donor who received a COVID-19 vaccine. Some clones in this sample may be carry-over from other donors' samples. The material was CD4+ T cells from PBMCs cultured with SARS-CoV-2 spike peptides, obtained after COVID-19 vaccination. The DNA for the CDR3 is TGTGCCAGCAGCTTAGTCACGGGGGGGCCGGAGACCCAGTACTTC. Translated: CASSLVTGGPETQYF.